The present T cell receptor beta chain was sequenced within a study of T cell responses to AZD1222 COVID-19 vaccine (dated by TCRdb to 2020 to 2023). Broadly, across the study: A total of 230 or so trial participants underwent TCR sequencing, of whom some 210 received two doses of AZD1222 and some 25 received two doses of the MenACWY control vaccine. Trial participants were enrolled by age into subgroups of 18-55, 56-69 and 70-plus years, and about 150, 27 and 61 TCR-sequenced participants, respectively, were included in these subgroups. Study-level results and caveats: Vaccine-associated CD4 TCRs spanned the whole spike protein, with dominant responses in regions 160-218 and 743-854. Conclusions about previously exposed vaccinees are limited because only six or seven AZD1222 recipients were SARS-CoV-2 seropositive at baseline. After two AZD1222 doses, spike-specific TCR breadth and depth were significantly higher than at day 0 and than in MenACWY recipients. Because no samples from the day 14 peak response were available, repertoires could be characterized only after the peak T cell response. In the small 56-69-year group, the increase in depth fell short of significance, most likely because of low power. Participants were mostly white British, with more females than males. The authors suggested clonal diversity may have been underestimated. Reportedly, almost half of the unique spike-specific TCRs recognized epitopes lying outside the regions that are mutated in the B.1.351 and B.1.1.7 variants.

In the germline V gene, CDR1 corresponds to MNHNS and CDR2 to SASEGT. V and J are truncated by 1 base and 4 bases respectively, leaving an intervening sequence of 5 bases. From its cysteine to its phenylalanine, the CDR3 spans 12 amino acids. The kept DNA is CDR3 alone, 36 bases in frame from the first base. This clone was counted once. Its target antigen remains unknown. No clone much larger than this one lies a single base away; base qualities are absent. The meaning of the sample's time point label: baseline before first vaccination. Read against the paper, the sample's treatment or condition label means: meningococcal conjugate vaccine given as trial control. The vaccinee samples were drawn from two UK trials, COV001 and COV002, one of which was a single-blind randomized controlled phase 2/3 trial testing AZD1222 (ChAdOx1 nCoV-19) in healthy adults. Trial participant PBMC samples were collected at day 0 and day 28 after the second dose for TCRbeta chain sequencing.

The CDR3 regions of human TCRbeta chains were analyzed by immunosequencing. From the authors' description of their analysis: Repertoire TCRs were checked for matches against a reference library of SARS-CoV-2-specific TCRs that had been generated using the MIRA antigen-specificity platform. Breadth meant the fraction of unique TCRs that were SARS-CoV-2-associated, whereas depth meant the fraction of total T cells that were SARS-CoV-2-associated. Using the MIRA data, each spike-specific TCR was assigned both to the spike region to which the TCR was reactive and to a CD4 or CD8 class. Log10-transformed breadth and depth values were compared by one-way ANOVA with Sidak's multiple comparisons tests. The clones in this table, taken by TCRdb from immuneACCESS, are in-frame only. Not every clone is retained; where verified, under half of the shortfall comes from an unresolved V gene, and the cause of the rest is unknown. For V, J and clone size, that table is used; D and trimming come from the DNA. For this sample there are about 110,000 clones; approximately 89% appear just once. The top ten clonotypes cover around 3.3% of the sample.

The sequences come from peripheral blood, collected on day 0 of MenACWY control vaccination. The clonotype comes from an adult in good health. The chain joins TRBV6-1 to TRBJ2-7; the D gene cannot be named for sure. The CDR3 protein: CASSEVGYEQYF. The nucleotides read TGTGCCAGCAGTGAAGTCGGTTACGAGCAGTACTTC.